A selection of T cell receptor beta chains follows, all from one sample in a study of T cells in localized non-small cell lung cancer. The protocol was immunoSEQ multiplex PCR, while the TCRdb copy is restricted to in-frame clones and leaves out a portion. This table holds almost 65,000 clones, 90% found once. Material: peripheral blood, obtained before any cancer treatment. The receptors originated from a woman aged 35-70 years with stage I lung adenocarcinoma. Both conserved end residues are part of each CDR3. D genes are given only for firm matches. The listing skips clone size in some rows; elsewhere it reads once, few, many or a size class.

TGTGCCAGCAGCTTAGGCGCCGGGACTAGCGGGGGGGCCACGTACGAGCAGTACTTC,CASSLGAGTSGGATYEQYF,TRBD2,TRBJ2-7,TRBV7-9,NA
TGTGCCAGCAGCTCAGGACTAGCCCCTTACAATGAGCAGTTCTTC,CASSSGLAPYNEQFF,TRBD2,TRBJ2-1,TRBV7-3,NA
TGTGCCAGCAGCTTAGCGGCCCGAGATACGCAGTATTTT,CASSLAARDTQYF,NA,TRBJ2-3,TRBV5-8,NA
TGCGCCAGCAGTGCTGGTACGTTGGGAAACACTGAAGCTTTCTTT,CASSAGTLGNTEAFF,NA,TRBJ1-1,TRBV10-1,NA
TGTGCCAGCAGCGTAACCCCCGGCCCCATGGAAAACACCATATATTTT,CASSVTPGPMENTIYF,NA,TRBJ1-3,TRBV9,once
TGTGCCAGCAGCCCTAGGGACATTGGGGCTGAAGCTTTCTTT,CASSPRDIGAEAFF,NA,TRBJ1-1,TRBV14,NA
TGTGCCAGCAGCCCAGGGGGGGGCGGCTACACCTTC,CASSPGGGGYTF,TRBD1,TRBJ1-2,TRBV5-6,NA
TGTGCCAGCAGCCAAGTTCTACAGGACTCTAACTATGGCTACACCTTC,CASSQVLQDSNYGYTF,NA,TRBJ1-2,TRBV4-2,NA
TGTGCCAGCAGCTTGCGCCCTACGGGCTACACCTTC,CASSLRPTGYTF,NA,TRBJ1-2,TRBV5-6,once
TGTGCCAGCAAAGACAGTTCCAGTAGCAATCAGCCCCAGCATTTT,CASKDSSSSNQPQHF,NA,TRBJ1-5,TRBV2,NA
TGTGCCAGTAGTATAGATTTGGAGACCCAGTACTTC,CASSIDLETQYF,NA,TRBJ2-5,TRBV19,NA
TGTGCCAGCAGCCCTAGGGGGGGGTCCTACGAGCAGTACTTC,CASSPRGGSYEQYF,NA,TRBJ2-7,TRBV7-9,NA
TGTGCCAGCAGTTTCTTCGCGTCGACAGATAACACCGGGGAGCTGTTTTTT,CASSFFASTDNTGELFF,NA,TRBJ2-2,TRBV27,NA
TGTGCCAGCAGCCCCGGGGACGGGTCCCGTCTTGTGCAGTACTTC,CASSPGDGSRLVQYF,NA,TRBJ2-7,TRBV7-9,NA
TGCGCCAGCAGCCCCGGCCTTCGCGGGACAGGGGAAGAGACCCAGTACTTC,CASSPGLRGTGEETQYF,TRBD1,TRBJ2-5,TRBV5-1,NA
TGTGCCAGCTCACCAGTATTTGAGGCTATCTATGGCTACACCTTC,CASSPVFEAIYGYTF,NA,TRBJ1-2,TRBV18,NA
TGTGCCAGTACCCCAGTCGGGGGTAACACCGGGGAGCTGTTTTTT,CASTPVGGNTGELFF,NA,TRBJ2-2,TRBV19,NA
TGTGCCAGCTCATCAAATCCTTGGACAGGGGGAAACACTGAAGCTTTCTTT,CASSSNPWTGGNTEAFF,TRBD1,TRBJ1-1,TRBV18,NA
TGTGCCAGCAGAGTAATCATGAACACTGAAGCTTTCTTT,CASRVIMNTEAFF,NA,TRBJ1-1,TRBV2,NA
TGTGCCAGCAGCTTAAACAGGAACCAATATGGCTACACCTTC,CASSLNRNQYGYTF,NA,TRBJ1-2,TRBV7-2,few
TGTGCCAGCAGCTTATCGACAGTGAGAGAGACCCAGTACTTC,CASSLSTVRETQYF,NA,TRBJ2-5,TRBV7-9,NA
TGCGCCAGCAGCTTGGGGGGCCAAGAGACCCAGTACTTC,CASSLGGQETQYF,NA,TRBJ2-5,TRBV5-1,once
TGTGCCAGCAGTCCCCTCGGAGGAAGCTCCTACAATGAGCAGTTCTTC,CASSPLGGSSYNEQFF,NA,TRBJ2-1,TRBV27,NA
TGTGCCAGCAGACCCCAGGGAAAGGACTCCTACGAGCAGTACTTC,CASRPQGKDSYEQYF,NA,TRBJ2-7,TRBV5-6,NA
TGTGCCATCAGGTGGCAAACGAACACTGAAGCTTTCTTT,CAIRWQTNTEAFF,NA,TRBJ1-1,TRBV10-3,few
TGTGCCAGCAGTGTATTACCCCTGGCCAATGAGCAGTTCTTC,CASSVLPLANEQFF,NA,TRBJ2-1,TRBV2,once
TGTGCCTGGAGTGGCTCGGGGTACACTGAAGCTTTCTTT,CAWSGSGYTEAFF,NA,TRBJ1-1,TRBV30,few
TGTGCCAGCACCAGACAGGTATCGAACACTGAAGCTTTCTTT,CASTRQVSNTEAFF,NA,TRBJ1-1,TRBV6-1,NA
TGTGCCAGCAGCCCATCACCTGGACAGGGAATCTCCTACGAGCAGTACTTC,CASSPSPGQGISYEQYF,TRBD1,TRBJ2-7,TRBV28,NA
TGTGCCAGCAGCTCAGGCGGAACTTTGAACACTGAAGCTTTCTTT,CASSSGGTLNTEAFF,NA,TRBJ1-1,TRBV5-6,NA
TGTGCCAGCAGCCCGGACTATAGAGGTTCTTTCGCCTTC,CASSPDYRGSFAF,NA,TRBJ1-2,TRBV7-6,NA
TGCGCCAGCAGTTGGACAGGGGACGACTACGAGCAGTACTTC,CASSWTGDDYEQYF,TRBD1,TRBJ2-7,TRBV5-1,NA
TGTGCCAGCAGTTACTCGACCTCTCTTGATGAAGCTTTCTTT,CASSYSTSLDEAFF,NA,TRBJ1-1,TRBV6-5,NA
TGTGCCTGGAGTACCTCAGGGGGTAATAATGAAAAACTGTTTTTT,CAWSTSGGNNEKLFF,TRBD1,TRBJ1-4,TRBV30,NA
TGTGCCAGCAGCCACCAAGGACGAGACAATGAGCAGTTCTTC,CASSHQGRDNEQFF,NA,TRBJ2-1,TRBV7-2,once
TGCAGCGCCACCCCGCGCTACAATGAGCAGTTCTTC,CSATPRYNEQFF,NA,TRBJ2-1,TRBV29-1,NA
TGTGCCAGCAGTTTTCGGCCGGTCAATCAGCCCCAGCATTTT,CASSFRPVNQPQHF,NA,TRBJ1-5,TRBV28,NA
TGTGCCAGCAGCTTAGAACCCTACGAGCAGTACTTC,CASSLEPYEQYF,NA,TRBJ2-7,TRBV7-9,NA
TGTGCCAGCAGCTTAGGGGGAAGGGCGGCCTCGAACTCCTACGAGCAGTACTTC,CASSLGGRAASNSYEQYF,NA,TRBJ2-7,TRBV7-3,NA
TGCGCCAGCAGCTTGGGTCCTACAGGGGCTAATGAAAAACTGTTTTTT,CASSLGPTGANEKLFF,TRBD1,TRBJ1-4,TRBV5-1,NA
TGTGCCATCAGTGAGGGGAGCGGGGGGAACAATGAGCAGTTCTTC,CAISEGSGGNNEQFF,TRBD2,TRBJ2-1,TRBV10-3,NA
TGCGCCAGCAGCACGACTAGCGGGGGGGCCTGGCAAGATACGCAGTATTTT,CASSTTSGGAWQDTQYF,TRBD2,TRBJ2-3,TRBV5-1,NA
TGTGCCAGCGGACCGGGACAGACAACTTACGAGCAGTACTTC,CASGPGQTTYEQYF,TRBD1,TRBJ2-7,TRBV28,NA
TGTGCTAGTGGTTTGGGAGTCAGCACAGATACGCAGTATTTT,CASGLGVSTDTQYF,NA,TRBJ2-3,TRBV12-5,NA
TGTGCCAGCAGCTTAGTACCGGGGGCAGGTGAAAAACTGTTTTTT,CASSLVPGAGEKLFF,NA,TRBJ1-4,TRBV7-2,NA